This TCR beta chain was sequenced for a study of shared clonotypes between healthy human individuals. Germline V gene sequence: CDR1 SGHTA, CDR2 FQGNSA. V lost 3 bases, J lost 4 bases, and 12 bases lay in between. CDR3 length: 14 residues. Study-level findings and limits: Even with large depth, rarefaction showed that sorted-subset sequencing was incomplete.

Sequencing used immunoSEQ multiplex PCR; TCRdb keeps in-frame clones, though not all of them. The data show 550,000 to 700,000 clones, less than 80% seen once. As for this clone: Its antigen is unknown.

The TCR was taken from a woman in her thirties in good health. The material sequenced was memory CD4+ T cells sorted from blood. Noted subset: CD45RA-negative fraction. The V gene is TRBV7-2, the J gene TRBJ1-2; tentative D call: TRBD1 (6 bases). The CDR3 here is CASSLGQGFYGYTF. CDR3 nucleotide sequence: TGTGCCAGCAGCTTGGGTCAGGGGTTCTATGGCTACACCTTC.